Listed below are T cell receptor beta chains from one sample, sequenced in a study. TCRdb re-analysed the 5' RACE reads in MiXCR, keeping a single row per CDR3 protein. The sample consists of 25,000 to 40,000 distinct CDR3 sequences, around 22% of them appearing once. Sequenced material: memory CD4+ T cells sorted from blood. Source of these receptors: a female donor with breast cancer. The CDR3 runs from the conserved cysteine through the conserved F or W. Each record gives: J gene, clone size, V gene, CDR3 protein. Clone size appears in some rows only: once, few, many, or a class for an expanded clone.

j_call: TRBJ1-2
clone_size: -
v_call: TRBV7-9
cdr3_aa: CASSFGDPPYGYTF

j_call: TRBJ2-1
clone_size: -
v_call: TRBV3-1
cdr3_aa: CTSSPGTSGNEQFF

j_call: TRBJ2-2
clone_size: few
v_call: TRBV9
cdr3_aa: CASSVEDSWGPGELFF

j_call: TRBJ1-6
clone_size: few
v_call: TRBV7-8
cdr3_aa: CASSVSGRGANSPLHF

j_call: TRBJ1-1
clone_size: many
v_call: TRBV5-1
cdr3_aa: CASSLGSPGGEAFF

j_call: TRBJ2-6
clone_size: few
v_call: TRBV28
cdr3_aa: CPSSSAAVLTF

j_call: TRBJ2-1
clone_size: -
v_call: TRBV28
cdr3_aa: CASSLIAGGINEQFF

j_call: TRBJ2-7
clone_size: many
v_call: TRBV3-1
cdr3_aa: CASSQDWTKSYEQYF

j_call: TRBJ2-5
clone_size: many
v_call: TRBV25-1
cdr3_aa: CASSAPSGQETQYF

j_call: TRBJ2-2
clone_size: many
v_call: TRBV6-5
cdr3_aa: CASSRSGTSAMNANTGELFF

j_call: TRBJ2-7
clone_size: many
v_call: TRBV7-9
cdr3_aa: CASSLQAYEQYF

j_call: TRBJ2-7
clone_size: many
v_call: TRBV6-2/TRBV6-3
cdr3_aa: CASSYTPGTAYEQYF

j_call: TRBJ2-2
clone_size: few
v_call: TRBV12-3/TRBV12-4
cdr3_aa: CASSGTGTSGELFF

j_call: TRBJ2-3
clone_size: -
v_call: TRBV24-1
cdr3_aa: CAASGINTDTQYF

j_call: TRBJ1-5
clone_size: few
v_call: TRBV5-6
cdr3_aa: CASSTGSNQPQHF

j_call: TRBJ2-3
clone_size: -
v_call: TRBV27
cdr3_aa: CASSLNSPPDTQYF

j_call: TRBJ1-5
clone_size: medium-sized
v_call: TRBV20-1
cdr3_aa: CSAKDEGMTGFNQPQHF

j_call: TRBJ1-5
clone_size: many
v_call: TRBV6-6
cdr3_aa: CASSPTGPNQPQHF

j_call: TRBJ2-1
clone_size: once
v_call: TRBV7-9
cdr3_aa: CASSLALNEQFF

j_call: TRBJ1-2
clone_size: many
v_call: TRBV7-8
cdr3_aa: CASSTRRGDGYTF

j_call: TRBJ2-5
clone_size: many
v_call: TRBV7-2
cdr3_aa: CASRRGSAETQYF

j_call: TRBJ1-3
clone_size: few
v_call: TRBV27
cdr3_aa: CASSQVQGIPIYF

j_call: TRBJ2-1
clone_size: -
v_call: TRBV9
cdr3_aa: CASSVSWDEQFF

j_call: TRBJ2-7
clone_size: medium-sized
v_call: TRBV20-1
cdr3_aa: CSARDLAASGSKSYEQYF

j_call: TRBJ2-1
clone_size: many
v_call: TRBV9
cdr3_aa: CASSNPLRQGVTSGEYNEQFF

j_call: TRBJ2-5
clone_size: few
v_call: TRBV6-5
cdr3_aa: CASSPSGETQYF

j_call: TRBJ2-7
clone_size: many
v_call: TRBV10-3
cdr3_aa: CAISNNGLADYYEQYF

j_call: TRBJ2-1
clone_size: -
v_call: TRBV5-1
cdr3_aa: CASSLAVLNNEQFF

j_call: TRBJ2-3
clone_size: many
v_call: TRBV7-2
cdr3_aa: CASSFFKGDTQYF